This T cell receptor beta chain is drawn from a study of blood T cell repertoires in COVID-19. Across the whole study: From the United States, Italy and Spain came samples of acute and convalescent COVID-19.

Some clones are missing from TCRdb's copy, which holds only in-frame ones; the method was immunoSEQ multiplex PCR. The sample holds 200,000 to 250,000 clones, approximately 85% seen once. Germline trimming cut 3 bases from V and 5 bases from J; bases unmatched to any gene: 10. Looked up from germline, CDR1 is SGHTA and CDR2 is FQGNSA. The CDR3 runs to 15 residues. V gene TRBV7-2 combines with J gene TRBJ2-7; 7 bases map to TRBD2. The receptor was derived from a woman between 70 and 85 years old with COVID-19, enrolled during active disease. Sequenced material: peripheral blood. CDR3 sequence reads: CASSLSLGRADEQYF. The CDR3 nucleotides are TGTGCCAGCAGCTTGTCCCTAGGGAGGGCGGACGAGCAGTACTTC.